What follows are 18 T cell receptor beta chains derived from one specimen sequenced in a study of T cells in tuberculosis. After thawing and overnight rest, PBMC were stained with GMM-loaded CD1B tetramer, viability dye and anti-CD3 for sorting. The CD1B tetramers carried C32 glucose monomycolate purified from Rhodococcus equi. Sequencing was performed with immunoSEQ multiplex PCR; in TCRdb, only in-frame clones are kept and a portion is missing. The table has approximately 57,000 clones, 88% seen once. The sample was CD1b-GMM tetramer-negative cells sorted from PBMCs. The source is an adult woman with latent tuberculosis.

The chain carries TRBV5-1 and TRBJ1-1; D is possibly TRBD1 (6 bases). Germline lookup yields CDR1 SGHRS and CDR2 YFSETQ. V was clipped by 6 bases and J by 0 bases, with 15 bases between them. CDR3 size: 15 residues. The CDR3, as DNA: TGCGCCAGCACCGTGGGGGCAGGGATGAACACTGAAGCTTTCTTT. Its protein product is CASTVGAGMNTEAFF.

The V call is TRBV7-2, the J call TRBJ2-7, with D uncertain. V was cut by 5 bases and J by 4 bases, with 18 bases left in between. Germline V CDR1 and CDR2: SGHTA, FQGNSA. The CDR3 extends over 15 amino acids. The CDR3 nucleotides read TGTGCCAGCAGCCTAACTAACCCTAGACCTTACGAGCAGTACTTC. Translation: CASSLTNPRPYEQYF. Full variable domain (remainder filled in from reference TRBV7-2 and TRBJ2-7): GAGVSQSPSNKVTEKGKDVELRCDPISGHTALYWYRQSLGQGLEFLIYFQGNSAPDKSGLPSDRFSAERTGGSVSTLTIQRTQQEDSAVYLCASSLTNPRPYEQYFGPGTRLTVT.

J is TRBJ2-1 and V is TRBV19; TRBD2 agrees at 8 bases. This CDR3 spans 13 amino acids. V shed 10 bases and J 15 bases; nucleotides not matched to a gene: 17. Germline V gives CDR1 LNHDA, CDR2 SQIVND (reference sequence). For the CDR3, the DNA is TGTGCCACCTCCCAGGCCCTAGCGGGTCCTCCGTTCTTC. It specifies CATSQALAGPPFF.

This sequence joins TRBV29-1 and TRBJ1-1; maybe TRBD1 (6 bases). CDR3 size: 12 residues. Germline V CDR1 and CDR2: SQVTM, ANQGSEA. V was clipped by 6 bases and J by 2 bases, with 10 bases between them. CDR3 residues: CSVGQVNTEAFF. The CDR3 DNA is TGCAGCGTGGGACAAGTCAACACTGAAGCTTTCTTT.

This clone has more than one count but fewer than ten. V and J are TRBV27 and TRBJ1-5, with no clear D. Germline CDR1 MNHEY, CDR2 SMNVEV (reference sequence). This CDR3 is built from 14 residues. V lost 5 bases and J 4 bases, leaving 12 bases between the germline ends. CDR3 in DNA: TGTGCCAGCAGTCCGGACTTGTGGAATCAGCCCCAGCATTTT. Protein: CASSPDLWNQPQHF.

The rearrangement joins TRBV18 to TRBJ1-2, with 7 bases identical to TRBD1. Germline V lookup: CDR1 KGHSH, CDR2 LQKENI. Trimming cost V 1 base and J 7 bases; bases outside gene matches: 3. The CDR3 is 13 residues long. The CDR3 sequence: CASSPQGAGGYTF. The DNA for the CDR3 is TGTGCCAGCTCACCACAGGGGGCAGGTGGCTACACCTTC.

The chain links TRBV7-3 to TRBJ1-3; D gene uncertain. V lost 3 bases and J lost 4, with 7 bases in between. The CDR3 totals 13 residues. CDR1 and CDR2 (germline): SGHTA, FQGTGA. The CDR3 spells CASSLGGGNTIYF. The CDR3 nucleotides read TGTGCCAGCAGCTTGGGAGGGGGAAACACCATATATTTT.

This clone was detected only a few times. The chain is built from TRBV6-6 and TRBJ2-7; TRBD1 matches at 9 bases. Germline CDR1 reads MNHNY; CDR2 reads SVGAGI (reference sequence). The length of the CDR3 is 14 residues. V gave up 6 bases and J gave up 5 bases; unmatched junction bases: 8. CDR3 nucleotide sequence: TGTGCCAGCAGCCCGGGACAGGGAACCCACGAGCAGTACTTC. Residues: CASSPGQGTHEQYF.

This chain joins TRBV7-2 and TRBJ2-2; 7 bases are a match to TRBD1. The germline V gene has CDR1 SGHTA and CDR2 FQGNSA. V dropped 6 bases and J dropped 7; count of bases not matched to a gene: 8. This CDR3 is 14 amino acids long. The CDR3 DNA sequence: TGTGCCAGCAGTAGACAGGGTGGTAACGGGGAGCTGTTTTTT. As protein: CASSRQGGNGELFF.

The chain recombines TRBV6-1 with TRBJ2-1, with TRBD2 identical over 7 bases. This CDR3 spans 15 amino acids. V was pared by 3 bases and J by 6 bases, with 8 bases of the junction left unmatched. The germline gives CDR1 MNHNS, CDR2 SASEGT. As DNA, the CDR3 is TGTGCCAGCAGTGATTTCAGCGGGGATGTCAATGAGCAGTTCTTC. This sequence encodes CASSDFSGDVNEQFF.

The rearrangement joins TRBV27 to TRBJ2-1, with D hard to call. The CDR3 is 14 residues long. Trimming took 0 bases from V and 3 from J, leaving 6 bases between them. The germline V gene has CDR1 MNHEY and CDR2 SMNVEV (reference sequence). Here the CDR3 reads CASSLSLLYNEQFF. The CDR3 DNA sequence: TGTGCCAGCAGTTTATCGTTACTCTACAATGAGCAGTTCTTC.

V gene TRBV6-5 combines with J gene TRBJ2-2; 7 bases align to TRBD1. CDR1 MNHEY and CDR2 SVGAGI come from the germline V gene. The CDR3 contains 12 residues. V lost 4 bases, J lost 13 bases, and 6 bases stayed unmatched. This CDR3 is CASSSLTGRLFF. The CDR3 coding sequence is TGTGCCAGCAGTTCTTTGACAGGGAGGCTGTTTTTT.

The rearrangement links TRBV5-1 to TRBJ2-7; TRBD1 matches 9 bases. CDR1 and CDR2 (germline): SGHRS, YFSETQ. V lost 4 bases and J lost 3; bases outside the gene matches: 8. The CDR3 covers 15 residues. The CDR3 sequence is CASSPQGQGFYEQYF. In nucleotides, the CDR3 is TGCGCCAGCAGCCCTCAGGGACAGGGTTTCTACGAGCAGTACTTC.

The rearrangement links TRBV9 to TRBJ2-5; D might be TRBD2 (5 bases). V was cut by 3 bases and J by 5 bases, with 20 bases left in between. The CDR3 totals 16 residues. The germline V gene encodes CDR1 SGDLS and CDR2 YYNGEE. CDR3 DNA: TGTGCCAGCAGCGCAGCCGCACGAGCGGTGGACGAGACCCAGTACTTC. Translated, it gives CASSAAARAVDETQYF.

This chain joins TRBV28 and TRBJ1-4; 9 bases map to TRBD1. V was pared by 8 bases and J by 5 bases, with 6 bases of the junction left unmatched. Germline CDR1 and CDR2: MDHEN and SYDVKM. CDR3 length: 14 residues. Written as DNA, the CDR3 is TGTGCCAGCGCTCGGGGACAGGGAAATGAAAAACTGTTTTTT. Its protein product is CASARGQGNEKLFF.

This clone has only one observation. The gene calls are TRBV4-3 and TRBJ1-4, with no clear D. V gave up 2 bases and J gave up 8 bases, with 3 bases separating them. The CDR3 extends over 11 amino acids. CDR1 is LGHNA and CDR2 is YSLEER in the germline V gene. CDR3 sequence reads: CASSQSEKLFF. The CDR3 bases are TGCGCCAGCAGCCAAAGCGAAAAACTGTTTTTT.

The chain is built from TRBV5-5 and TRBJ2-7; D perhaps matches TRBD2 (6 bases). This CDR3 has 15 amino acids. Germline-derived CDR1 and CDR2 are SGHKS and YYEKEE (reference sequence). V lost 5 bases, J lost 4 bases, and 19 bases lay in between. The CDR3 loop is CASSNPYRGRYEQYF. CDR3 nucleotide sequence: TGTGCCAGCAGTAACCCGTATCGGGGGAGATACGAGCAGTACTTC.

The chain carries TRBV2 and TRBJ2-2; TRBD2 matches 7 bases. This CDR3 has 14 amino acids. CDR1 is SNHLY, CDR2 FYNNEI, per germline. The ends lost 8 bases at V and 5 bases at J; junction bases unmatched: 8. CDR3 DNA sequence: TGTGCCAGCCATGGGAGGGCGGGGACCGGGGAGCTGTTTTTT. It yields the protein CASHGRAGTGELFF. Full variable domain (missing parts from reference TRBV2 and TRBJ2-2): EPEVTQTPSHQVTQMGQEVILRCVPISNHLYFYWYRQILGQKVEFLVSFYNNEISEKSEIFDDQFSVERPDGSNFTLKIRSTKLEDSAMYFCASHGRAGTGELFFGEGSRLTVL.